These T cell receptor beta chains were read from a single sample in a study of T cells in Graves' hyperthyroidism and ophthalmopathy. In TCRdb, the multiplex PCR reads were re-called with MiXCR into one record per CDR3 protein. Seen here are 300,000 to 450,000 distinct CDR3 sequences, 15% to 19% observed once, and the top ten hold 25% to 35%. The sample comprised blood. The receptors were gathered from a woman between 18 and 29 years old with Graves' hyperthyroidism that later progressed to Graves' ophthalmopathy. CDR3s include the opening cysteine and the closing phenylalanine or tryptophan. The D gene is left open where the match is weak. Clone size is stated in some rows and not others, as once, few, many or a class when expanded.

TRBV6-1,.,.,TRBJ2-7,TGTGCCAGCAGTGAAGACGAGGGCGGCCCCTACGAGCAGTACTTC,CASSEDEGGPYEQYF
TRBV29-1,.,many,TRBJ2-1,TGCAGCTTCCCGTTGACCGGCGGGGTCTACAATGAGCAGTTCTTC,CSFPLTGGVYNEQFF
TRBV9,TRBD1,.,TRBJ2-1,TGTGCCAGCAGCGTATCAGGGGGCGCTTTCAATGAGCAGTTCTTC,CASSVSGGAFNEQFF
TRBV19,.,.,TRBJ2-7,TGTGCCAGTTCGGAAGGGGCCTCCTACGAGCAGTACTTC,CASSEGASYEQYF
TRBV6-1,.,many,TRBJ1-2,TGTGCCAGCAGTAAGGACCTGGACTATGGCTACACCTTC,CASSKDLDYGYTF
TRBV5-1,TRBD2,many,TRBJ2-1,TGCGCCAGCAGCGCCAGGGGGGGACTAGCGGACTCCTACAATGAGCAGTTCTTC,CASSARGGLADSYNEQFF
TRBV15,TRBD2,.,TRBJ2-1,TGTGCCACCGGGACTAACCGGCAAGACAATGAGCAGTTCTTC,CATGTNRQDNEQFF
TRBV7-9,.,many,TRBJ1-3,TGTGCCAGCAGCCTACGACAGTCCGGAAACACCATATATTTT,CASSLRQSGNTIYF
TRBV5-1,TRBD1,few,TRBJ2-2,TGCGCCAGCAGCATCCGGGACAGGGGTACCGGGGAGCTGTTTTTT,CASSIRDRGTGELFF
TRBV16,.,.,TRBJ2-7,TGTGCCAGCAGCCTCCCAAGGGTACAGAGTTTCTCCTACGAGCAGTACTTC,CASSLPRVQSFSYEQYF
TRBV29-1,.,many,TRBJ2-7,TGCAGCGTTGAGGACCTGACAGGCCGGAAGTACGAGCAGTACTTC,CSVEDLTGRKYEQYF
TRBV7-2,.,many,TRBJ2-4,TGTGCCAGCAGCTTGGGCGGGATCGGCAAAAACATTCAGTACTTC,CASSLGGIGKNIQYF
TRBV24-1,TRBD2,.,TRBJ2-3,TGTGCCACCAGTGTGCGGGGGGCGCGAACAGATACGCAGTATTTT,CATSVRGARTDTQYF
TRBV5-1,.,many,TRBJ1-1,TGCGCCAGCAGCAGCGGGACGGAGAACACTGAAGCTTTCTTT,CASSSGTENTEAFF
TRBV29-1,TRBD1,few,TRBJ2-2,TGCAGCGTCGGACAGGGTGTTGGTGGGGAGCTGTTTTTT,CSVGQGVGGELFF